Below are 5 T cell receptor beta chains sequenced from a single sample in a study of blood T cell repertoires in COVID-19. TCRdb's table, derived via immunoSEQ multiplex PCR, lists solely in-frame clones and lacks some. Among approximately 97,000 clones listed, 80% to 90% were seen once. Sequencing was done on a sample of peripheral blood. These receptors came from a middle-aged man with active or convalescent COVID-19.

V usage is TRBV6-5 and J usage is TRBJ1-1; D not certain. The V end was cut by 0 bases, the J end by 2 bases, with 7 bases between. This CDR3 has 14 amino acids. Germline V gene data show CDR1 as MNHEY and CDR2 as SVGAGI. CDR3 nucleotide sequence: TGTGCCAGCAGTTACTCGGCCACCAACACTGAAGCTTTCTTT. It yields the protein CASSYSATNTEAFF.

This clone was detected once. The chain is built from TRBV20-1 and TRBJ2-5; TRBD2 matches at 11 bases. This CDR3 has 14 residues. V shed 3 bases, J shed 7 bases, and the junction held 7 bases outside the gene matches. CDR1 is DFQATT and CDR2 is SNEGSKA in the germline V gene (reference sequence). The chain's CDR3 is CSASLAGGEGTQYF. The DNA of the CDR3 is TGCAGTGCTAGTCTAGCGGGGGGCGAAGGGACCCAGTACTTC.

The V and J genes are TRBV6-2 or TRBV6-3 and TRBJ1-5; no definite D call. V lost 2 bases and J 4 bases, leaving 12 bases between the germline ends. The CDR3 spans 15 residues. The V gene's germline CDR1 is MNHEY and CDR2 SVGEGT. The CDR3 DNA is TGTGCCAGCAGTTACAACAGCAATTCTAATCAGCCCCAGCATTTT. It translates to CASSYNSNSNQPQHF.

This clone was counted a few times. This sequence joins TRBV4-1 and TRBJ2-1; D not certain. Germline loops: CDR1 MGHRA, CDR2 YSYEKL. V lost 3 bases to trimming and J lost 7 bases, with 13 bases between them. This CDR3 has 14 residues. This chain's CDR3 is CASSHPPRRNEQFF. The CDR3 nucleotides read TGCGCCAGCAGCCACCCTCCCCGGAGAAATGAGCAGTTCTTC.

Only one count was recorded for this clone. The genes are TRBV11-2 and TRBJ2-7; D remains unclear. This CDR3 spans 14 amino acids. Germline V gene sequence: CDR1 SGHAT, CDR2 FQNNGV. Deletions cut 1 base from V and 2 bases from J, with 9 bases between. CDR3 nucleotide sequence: TGTGCCAGCAGCTTAGCCCGCGGTCCCTACGAGCAGTACTTC. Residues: CASSLARGPYEQYF.